The TCR beta chain under discussion was sequenced for a study of blood T cell repertoires in COVID-19. At the level of the study: Sites in the United States, Italy and Spain provided acute and convalescent COVID-19 samples. T cells, B-cell-depleted T cells, or PBMCs supplied cDNA or gDNA.

TCRdb keeps only in-frame clones here, not all; method: immunoSEQ multiplex PCR. Of some 150,000 clones in the sample, around 87% were seen once. The participants were between about 18 and 90 years old and came from roughly 24 US areas. Participants reported their clinical history, and cohort assignment relied on those reports. Per germline, CDR1 SGDLS and CDR2 YYNGEE. This CDR3 has 15 amino acids. V lost 0 bases to trimming and J lost 0 bases, with 9 bases between them. The source material was PBMCs or T cells enriched from blood (not recorded which). The chain employs TRBV9 and TRBJ1-1; D call uncertain. This TCR came from a woman in her twenties or thirties with acute COVID-19. CDR3 region: CASSVAAAMNTEAFF. In nucleotides, the CDR3 is TGTGCCAGCAGCGTAGCAGCAGCGATGAACACTGAAGCTTTCTTT.